The next 27 T cell receptor beta chains were all read from a single sample in a study of blood T cell repertoires in COVID-19. Sequencing used immunoSEQ multiplex PCR; TCRdb keeps in-frame clones, though not all of them. The table has about 51,000 clones, approximately 86% seen once. The specimen sequenced was peripheral blood. All receptors derive from a man in his sixties with acute or convalescent COVID-19.

V is TRBV5-1 and J is TRBJ1-1; possible D gene TRBD1, 5 bases. Germline-derived CDR1 and CDR2 are SGHRS and YFSETQ. Trimming cost V 3 bases and J 1 base, with 16 bases left between them. The CDR3 extends over 16 amino acids. CDR3 in amino acids: CASSWRPGVENTEAFF. The DNA for the CDR3 is TGCGCCAGCAGCTGGAGACCGGGGGTCGAGAACACTGAAGCTTTCTTT.

This clone has only one observation. The chain is built from TRBV19 and TRBJ1-2; no reliable D call. The CDR3 runs 14 residues. The germline V gene encodes CDR1 LNHDA and CDR2 SQIVND (reference sequence). Trimming shortened V by 10 bases and J by 2 bases, and 17 bases separated the two germline ends. In nucleotides, the CDR3 is TGTGCCACCTGCCCGATGCGGGGAAACTATGGCTACACCTTC. Its translation is CATCPMRGNYGYTF.

This chain links TRBV5-6 with TRBJ1-1; D is ambiguous. CDR3 length equals 14 residues. V lost 0 bases to trimming and J lost 7 bases, with 13 bases between them. CDR1 and CDR2 from the germline V gene are SGHDT and YYEEEE. The DNA of the CDR3 is TGTGCCAGCAGCTTGGTCGGGTCGAGGGATGAAGCTTTCTTT. It specifies CASSLVGSRDEAFF.

V usage is TRBV3-1 (or the pseudogene TRBV3-2) and J usage is TRBJ1-1; TRBD1 agrees at 9 bases. CDR1 and CDR2 from the germline V gene are LGHDT and YNNKEL (reference sequence). V trimming: 4 bases; J trimming: 5 bases; junction bases outside the gene matches: 8. The CDR3 sequence is 15 residues long. As DNA, the CDR3 is TGTGCCAGCAGCCCGCGGGGACAGGGTCATACTGAAGCTTTCTTT. Protein sequence: CASSPRGQGHTEAFF.

The chain is built from TRBV7-8 and TRBJ2-7, with TRBD2 matching 7 bases. Trimming at V came to 7 bases and at J to 2 bases, leaving 11 bases not matched to a gene. Germline V lookup: CDR1 SGHVS, CDR2 FQNEAQ. This CDR3 is built from 15 residues. Written as DNA, the CDR3 is TGTGCCAGCAACCCGAGGGGCGGGGGTCCCTACGAGCAGTACTTC. Protein: CASNPRGGGPYEQYF.

The V gene is TRBV6-5, the J gene TRBJ1-1, with D possibly matching TRBD1 (5 bases). The CDR3 contains 15 residues. V was cut by 6 bases and J by 0 bases, with 14 bases left in between. Germline V lookup: CDR1 MNHEY, CDR2 SVGAGI. Here the CDR3 reads CASSPPGLLNTEAFF. The CDR3 nucleotides are TGTGCCAGCAGCCCCCCGGGACTGTTGAACACTGAAGCTTTCTTT.

This clone was seen once. The genes are TRBV4-1 and TRBJ2-7, with D tentatively TRBD2 (6 bases). V was clipped by 4 bases and J by 0 bases, with 16 bases between them. Germline V CDR1 and CDR2: MGHRA, YSYEKL. The CDR3 length is 16 residues. The CDR3 region has the DNA TGCGCCAGCAGCCTGGACGGGGGTCTGGGCTCCTACGAGCAGTACTTC. It yields the protein CASSLDGGLGSYEQYF.

V gene TRBV5-1 combines with J gene TRBJ2-7; 8 bases fit TRBD2. Per germline, CDR1 SGHRS and CDR2 YFSETQ. The CDR3 extends over 14 amino acids. J was trimmed by 2 bases and V by 4 bases; bases with no gene match: 5. The CDR3 region has the DNA TGCGCCAGCAGCCAAACTAGCGGAACCTACGAGCAGTACTTC. Protein product: CASSQTSGTYEQYF.

The V and J genes are TRBV7-2 and TRBJ2-5; TRBD2 aligns across 11 bases. The germline gives CDR1 SGHTA, CDR2 FQGNSA. The CDR3 length is 21 residues. The ends lost 0 bases at V and 3 bases at J; junction bases unmatched: 18. CDR3 DNA sequence: TGTGCCAGCAGCTTAGCCGAGGGACTAGCGGAATGGTGGGTGAACGAAGAGACCCAGTACTTC. Translation: CASSLAEGLAEWWVNEETQYF. Filled out from reference TRBV7-2 and TRBJ2-5, the complete variable domain reads GAGVSQSPSNKVTEKGKDVELRCDPISGHTALYWYRQSLGQGLEFLIYFQGNSAPDKSGLPSDRFSAERTGGSVSTLTIQRTQQEDSAVYLCASSLAEGLAEWWVNEETQYFGPGTRLLVL.

This clone has a handful of counts. J is TRBJ2-1 and V is TRBV13, with unresolved D. CDR3 length equals 13 residues. CDR1 PRHDT and CDR2 FYEKMQ come from the germline V gene (reference sequence). The V end was cut by 5 bases, the J end by 6 bases, with 11 bases between. DNA of the CDR3: TGTGCCAGCAGCCCCGTAATCAGCAATGAGCAGTTCTTC. Translated, it gives CASSPVISNEQFF.

This sequence joins TRBV4-1 and TRBJ2-7, with D tentatively TRBD2 (6 bases). Between the trimmed V and J ends, which lost 2 bases and 3 bases, there was a span of 20 bases. This CDR3 contains 17 residues. Germline values: CDR1 MGHRA, CDR2 YSYEKL. This CDR3 reads CASSQSPRAGQGYEQYF. CDR3 bases: TGCGCCAGCAGCCAATCCCCCCGGGCGGGGCAGGGCTACGAGCAGTACTTC.

By share of the sample, this clone is medium-sized. The rearrangement joins TRBV19 to TRBJ1-2; D perhaps matches TRBD1 (5 bases). The V and J ends lost 5 bases and 8 bases respectively, with 24 bases between them. The CDR3 is 16 residues long. Germline lookup yields CDR1 LNHDA and CDR2 SQIVND (reference sequence). CDR3 sequence: CASSAPASGGGYGYTF. The CDR3, as DNA: TGTGCCAGTAGTGCCCCAGCCTCTGGGGGAGGCTACGGCTACACCTTC.

The rearrangement joins TRBV11-1 to TRBJ1-2; D is possibly TRBD1 (5 bases). The germline gives CDR1 SGHAT, CDR2 FQDESV (reference sequence). Deletions cut 1 base from V and 6 bases from J, with 12 bases between. This CDR3 has 14 amino acids. The CDR3 protein is CASSLGWSGNGYTF. For the CDR3, the DNA is TGTGCCAGCAGCTTAGGATGGTCAGGGAATGGCTACACCTTC.

The chain has TRBV11-2 and TRBJ1-3, with D possibly matching TRBD1 (5 bases). The V end was cut by 3 bases, the J end by 7 bases, with 13 bases between. The CDR3 spans 14 residues. The V gene's germline CDR1 is SGHAT and CDR2 FQNNGV. CDR3 loop: CASSLGLQANTIYF. DNA of the CDR3: TGTGCCAGCAGCTTGGGACTTCAGGCGAACACCATATATTTT.

The V call is TRBV5-1, the J call TRBJ2-7; TRBD1 might be the D (5 bases). V was trimmed by 4 bases and J by 2 bases, leaving 16 bases between them. Germline assignment: CDR1 SGHRS and CDR2 YFSETQ. The CDR3 is made up of 15 amino acids. CDR3 sequence (DNA): TGCGCCAGCAGCGTGAATCCAGGCAGGGCCTACGAGCAGTACTTC. Translating it yields CASSVNPGRAYEQYF. The variable domain in full, completed from reference TRBV5-1 and TRBJ2-7, reads KAGVTQTPRYLIKTRGQQVTLSCSPISGHRSVSWYQQTPGQGLQFLFEYFSETQRNKGNFPGRFSGRQFSNSRSEMNVSTLELGDSALYLCASSVNPGRAYEQYFGPGTRLTVT.

This clone was seen once. The chain uses TRBV11-3 and TRBJ2-1; 12 bases match TRBD2. J was trimmed by 10 bases and V by 5 bases; bases with no gene match: 9. The CDR3 loop spans 15 amino acids. Germline CDR1 reads SGHNT; CDR2 reads YENEEA. Written as DNA, the CDR3 is TGTGCCAGCAGCCCACTAGCGGGGGGAGAAAGGGAGCAGTTCTTC. It yields the protein CASSPLAGGEREQFF.

V and J are TRBV2 and TRBJ1-6, with D possibly TRBD1 on 5 matching bases. Trimming took 1 base from V and 7 from J, leaving 11 bases between them. The CDR3 extends over 15 amino acids. CDR1 and CDR2 (germline): SNHLY, FYNNEI. DNA for the CDR3: TGTGCCAGCAGTGAAGATAACAGGTGGAATTCACCCCTCCACTTT. The encoded protein is CASSEDNRWNSPLHF.

This clone was recorded only once. V usage is TRBV2 and J usage is TRBJ2-1, with a weak D call TRBD1 (5 bases). The germline gives CDR1 SNHLY, CDR2 FYNNEI. The CDR3 is 13 amino acids. Trimming removed 8 bases from V and 10 bases from J, with 18 bases in between. For the CDR3, the DNA is TGTGCCAGCGATCACCCTTCCAGGGTCGAGCAGTTCTTC. Translated: CASDHPSRVEQFF.

This chain joins TRBV12-3 or TRBV12-4 and TRBJ2-7; no definite D call. The length of the CDR3 is 12 residues. Trimming left V 6 bases short and J 4 bases short, with 10 bases between. The CDR3, as DNA: TGTGCCAGCAGCCCGGGTGCTTACGAGCAGTACTTC. It translates to CASSPGAYEQYF.

The gene calls are TRBV2 and TRBJ1-6; possible D gene TRBD1, 5 bases. The CDR3 loop spans 16 amino acids. V shed 4 bases and J shed 5 bases, with 15 bases lying between them. Germline V CDR1 and CDR2: SNHLY, FYNNEI. In nucleotides, the CDR3 is TGTGCCAGCAGTGCCTGGGGCCTGGGGAATAATTCACCCCTCCACTTT. This translates into CASSAWGLGNNSPLHF.

This clone came up a few times. This sequence joins TRBV7-8 and TRBJ1-2; 7 bases match TRBD1. V was clipped by 1 base and J by 2 bases; unmatched bases: 4. Germline lookup yields CDR1 SGHVS and CDR2 FQNEAQ. This CDR3 is 15 amino acids long. CDR3 in amino acids: CASSLVGTANYGYTF. CDR3 coding DNA: TGTGCCAGCAGCTTAGTCGGGACAGCCAACTATGGCTACACCTTC.

CDR3 bases: TGCGCCAGCAGCTTGGACCAGGGGGCGCCTTTCGAAAAACTGTTTTTT. Translated, it gives CASSLDQGAPFEKLFF. The chain employs TRBV5-1 and TRBJ1-4; TRBD1 matches 8 bases. Trimming cost V 0 bases and J 8 bases; bases outside gene matches: 9. The CDR3 extends over 16 amino acids. CDR1 and CDR2 (germline): SGHRS, YFSETQ. The full variable domain, rest sourced from reference TRBV5-1 and TRBJ1-4, is KAGVTQTPRYLIKTRGQQVTLSCSPISGHRSVSWYQQTPGQGLQFLFEYFSETQRNKGNFPGRFSGRQFSNSRSEMNVSTLELGDSALYLCASSLDQGAPFEKLFFGSGTQLSVL.

This chain connects TRBV18 to TRBJ2-4; a weak D match, TRBD2 (6 bases). This CDR3 region has 14 residues. In germline, CDR1 is KGHSH, CDR2 LQKENI. Deletions cut 0 bases from V and 4 bases from J, with 7 bases between. CDR3 DNA sequence: TGTGCCAGCTCACCACCGGGGGGAAAAAACATTCAGTACTTC. Amino acid sequence: CASSPPGGKNIQYF.

DNA of the CDR3: TGTGCCAGCAGCCCCCTCCCCGGCGGGAGGGGCTACAATGAGCAGTTCTTC. Its translation is CASSPLPGGRGYNEQFF. The chain recombines TRBV3-1 (or the pseudogene TRBV3-2) with TRBJ2-1; 9 bases map to TRBD2. J lost 3 bases, V lost 4 bases, and 10 bases had no gene match. CDR1 and CDR2 from the germline V gene are LGHDT and YNNKEL (reference sequence). This CDR3 region has 17 residues.

The chain is built from TRBV11-2 and TRBJ2-7, with D possibly being TRBD2 (6 bases). V was shortened by 5 bases and J by 2 bases, with 10 bases between the two germline ends. The CDR3 spans 13 residues. Germline V CDR1 and CDR2: SGHAT, FQNNGV. In DNA form, the CDR3 reads TGTGCCAGCAGCCGGCGGGGCCCCTACGAGCAGTACTTC. Encoded protein: CASSRRGPYEQYF. The full variable domain, rest sourced from reference TRBV11-2 and TRBJ2-7, is EAGVAQSPRYKIIEKRQSVAFWCNPISGHATLYWYQQILGQGPKLLIQFQNNGVVDDSQLPKDRFSAERLKGVDSTLKIQPAKLEDSAVYLCASSRRGPYEQYFGPGTRLTVT.

The rearrangement joins TRBV5-1 to TRBJ2-1, with 8 positions matching TRBD1. J lost 1 base, V lost 0 bases, and 3 bases had no gene match. There are 16 residues in the CDR3. The V gene's germline CDR1 is SGHRS and CDR2 YFSETQ. The CDR3 bases are TGCGCCAGCAGCTTGGCGGGGACAGGATCCTACAATGAGCAGTTCTTC. It codes for CASSLAGTGSYNEQFF.

The CDR3 protein is CSAQGDRNYNEQFF. The CDR3 coding sequence is TGCAGCGCTCAGGGGGACAGAAATTACAATGAGCAGTTCTTC. V is TRBV29-1 and J is TRBJ2-1; TRBD1 agrees at 7 bases. This CDR3 is 14 amino acids long. The trim removed 7 bases at V and 4 bases at J, leaving 10 bases unmatched. Germline V gene lookup returns CDR1 SQVTM and CDR2 ANQGSEA.